The 22 T cell receptor beta chains below were found in one sample sequenced in a study of human T cells and chemical hapten exposure. TCRdb called the RACE reads again in MiXCR, with one record for every CDR3 protein. The sample has about 30,000 distinct CDR3 sequences, 5.8% seen once; the top ten hold 5% to 7%. The time point here: patch test 3, about 24 weeks after DPC sensitization. Treatment indicated: therapeutic diphenylcyclopropenone sensitization with weekly scalp DPC. This specimen was whole blood, taken in connection with sensitization to the hapten diphenylcyclopropenone (DPC). All receptors come from a man under 40 with alopecia areata. Some clones in this sample may be carry-over from other donors' samples.

This clonotype was seen ten or more times. This rearrangement joins TRBV7-9 to TRBJ2-7, with D perhaps matching TRBD2 (7 bases). CDR1 SEHNR and CDR2 FQNEAQ come from the germline V gene (reference sequence). V gave up 10 bases and J gave up 2 bases, with 18 bases separating them. CDR3 length: 14 amino acids. This chain's CDR3 is CAKLRGAGPYEQYF. CDR3 DNA: TGTGCCAAGCTTCGGGGGGCAGGGCCCTACGAGCAGTACTTC. The full variable domain, with the rest looked up from reference TRBV7-9 and TRBJ2-7, is DTGVSQNPRHKITKRGQNVTFRCDPISEHNRLYWYRQTLGQGPEFLTYFQNEAQLEKSRLLSDRFSAERPKGSFSTLEIQRTEQGDSAMYLCAKLRGAGPYEQYFGPGTRLTVT.

The table lists this clonotype with many counts. The chain couples TRBV5-6 to TRBJ2-5; 7 positions agree with TRBD2. This CDR3 has 14 residues. The germline V gene has CDR1 SGHDT and CDR2 YYEEEE. With 5 bases clipped from V and 0 bases from J, the junction kept 4 bases outside the gene matches. The CDR3 nucleotides are TGTGCCAGCAGGGGGAGGGGATACCAAGAGACCCAGTACTTC. Translated, it gives CASRGRGYQETQYF.

Judged by abundance, this clonotype is medium-sized. The V gene is TRBV27, the J gene TRBJ2-1; 9 positions match TRBD1. Looked up from germline, CDR1 is MNHEY and CDR2 is SMNVEV (reference sequence). V was pared by 6 bases and J by 9 bases, with 9 bases of the junction left unmatched. This CDR3 region has 14 residues. CDR3 in DNA: TGTGCCAGCAGCCTCGGACAGGGGATCGGTGAGCAGTTCTTC. This gives the protein CASSLGQGIGEQFF.

This clonotype was recorded at least ten times. V and J are TRBV28 and TRBJ2-1, with TRBD2 identical over 9 bases. This CDR3 has 15 amino acids. V dropped 5 bases and J dropped 4; count of bases not matched to a gene: 6. CDR1 is MDHEN and CDR2 is SYDVKM in the germline V gene. In nucleotides, the CDR3 is TGTGCCAGCAGTGTTAGCGGGGGAACTTACAATGAGCAGTTCTTC. Amino acid sequence: CASSVSGGTYNEQFF.

In this sample, this clonotype turned up many times. The rearrangement joins TRBV19 to TRBJ1-5; 9 positions match TRBD1. CDR3 length: 18 amino acids. CDR1 LNHDA and CDR2 SQIVND come from the germline V gene (reference sequence). J was trimmed by 1 base and V by 5 bases; bases with no gene match: 12. This CDR3 reads CASSPGSGQGSSNQPQHF. The CDR3 DNA reads as TGTGCCAGTAGTCCAGGGTCTGGACAGGGGTCGAGCAATCAGCCCCAGCATTTT.

This clonotype came up many times. This chain joins TRBV30 and TRBJ2-7; possible D gene TRBD2, 5 bases. CDR3 length equals 12 residues. Trimming removed 2 bases at V and 4 bases at J, with 9 bases between. Per germline, CDR1 GTSNPN and CDR2 SVGIG (reference sequence). CDR3 in DNA: TGTGCCTGGAGTCCGGGGTTGTACGAGCAGTACTTC. This translates into CAWSPGLYEQYF.

This clonotype was recorded many times. The chain couples TRBV4-2 to TRBJ1-5; a weak D match, TRBD1 (5 bases). Germline V gene data show CDR1 as LGHNA and CDR2 as YNFKEQ. Deletions cut 3 bases from V and 3 bases from J, with 15 bases between. The CDR3 spans 16 residues. The CDR3 is CASSQQWGEVNQPQHF. The CDR3 region has the DNA TGTGCCAGCAGCCAGCAGTGGGGGGAAGTCAATCAGCCCCAGCATTTT.

This clonotype occurred many times. V usage is TRBV30 and J usage is TRBJ1-2; maybe TRBD1 (6 bases). This CDR3 is built from 15 residues. Germline CDR1 reads GTSNPN; CDR2 reads SVGIG (reference sequence). Between the trimmed V and J ends, which lost 3 bases and 8 bases, there was a span of 22 bases. CDR3 loop: CAWRGLPLTGQGYTF. The CDR3 DNA follows: TGTGCCTGGAGGGGACTTCCCTTGACAGGACAAGGCTACACCTTC.

This clonotype appeared many times. This sequence joins TRBV7-3 and TRBJ2-6; no firm D call. V was clipped by 2 bases and J by 0 bases, with 8 bases between them. This CDR3 has 16 amino acids. Germline V gene data show CDR1 as SGHTA and CDR2 as FQGTGA. CDR3: CASSLVGNSGANVLTF. Written as DNA, the CDR3 is TGTGCCAGCAGCTTAGTAGGGAACTCTGGGGCCAACGTCCTGACTTTC.

This clonotype appeared many times. This rearrangement joins TRBV11-2 to TRBJ1-1, with TRBD1 matching over 9 bases. V was clipped by 1 base and J by 4 bases; unmatched bases: 4. Germline V CDR1 and CDR2: SGHAT, FQNNGV. This CDR3 region has 15 residues. Here the CDR3 DNA reads TGTGCCAGCAGCTTAGGAGGGGACAGGGCCACTGAAGCTTTCTTT. Encoded protein: CASSLGGDRATEAFF.

The table lists this clonotype with many counts. This chain connects TRBV19 to TRBJ2-3; D is unclear. Deletions cut 7 bases from V and 2 bases from J, with 25 bases between. The germline V gene has CDR1 LNHDA and CDR2 SQIVND (reference sequence). CDR3 length: 18 amino acids. The CDR3 DNA sequence: TGTGCCAGTACCAATACGGATCCCTCCGTCACGCACACAGATACGCAGTATTTT. Amino acids: CASTNTDPSVTHTDTQYF.

This clonotype has a count of ten or more. This rearrangement joins TRBV12-3 or TRBV12-4 to TRBJ2-4, with 11 bases matching TRBD2. Trimming took 7 bases from V and 6 from J; bases not matched to a gene: 5. This CDR3 is 14 amino acids long. The CDR3 DNA is TGTGCCAGCACTGTAGCGGGAGGGCCAAACATTCAGTACTTC. It specifies CASTVAGGPNIQYF.

This clonotype was seen many times. V usage is TRBV12-3 or TRBV12-4 and J usage is TRBJ1-1, with 7 bases aligning to TRBD1. This CDR3 spans 13 amino acids. J was trimmed by 6 bases and V by 6 bases; bases with no gene match: 7. The CDR3 reads CASRPGQTPEAFF. CDR3 bases: TGTGCCAGCAGACCGGGACAGACACCTGAAGCTTTCTTT.

This clonotype is deemed medium-sized. The chain recombines TRBV18 with TRBJ1-1; no clear D gene. The length of the CDR3 is 14 residues. Trimming stripped 2 bases from V and 0 bases from J, with 7 bases between. Per the germline V gene, CDR1 is KGHSH and CDR2 is LQKENI. The CDR3 region has the DNA TGTGCCAGCTCACCAGCCGGCTTGAACACTGAAGCTTTCTTT. This codes for CASSPAGLNTEAFF.

About this clonotype itself: A read error may explain this, as a much larger clone is one base away. V is TRBV7-9 and J is TRBJ1-2; D is uncertain. The germline V gene encodes CDR1 SEHNR and CDR2 FQNEAQ (reference sequence). The CDR3 loop spans 15 amino acids. CDR3 amino acids: CASSFGPPDFYGNTF. CDR3 in DNA: TGTGCCAGCAGCTTCGGCCCCCCGGACTTCTATGGCAACACCTTC.

This clonotype has ten or more counts. The chain recombines TRBV9 with TRBJ2-1, with D possibly being TRBD2 (6 bases). CDR3 length: 12 residues. Trimming removed 3 bases at V and 7 bases at J, with 8 bases between. The germline gives CDR1 SGDLS, CDR2 YYNGEE. This CDR3 reads CASSAGGNEQFF. Here the CDR3 DNA reads TGTGCCAGCAGCGCCGGGGGTAATGAGCAGTTCTTC.

This clonotype was observed at least ten times. The rearrangement links TRBV19 to TRBJ1-5, with D tentatively TRBD1 (6 bases). The germline CDR1 and CDR2 sequences are LNHDA and SQIVND (reference sequence). CDR3 size: 14 residues. Between the trimmed V and J ends, which lost 8 bases and 3 bases, there was a span of 14 bases. The CDR3 DNA reads TGTGCCAGTTCCCCAGGGGTCTTCAATCAGCCCCAGCATTTT. It codes for CASSPGVFNQPQHF.

The sample holds many counts of this clonotype. The chain joins TRBV6-1 to TRBJ2-3, with D unresolved. This CDR3 spans 13 amino acids. Germline CDR1 is MNHNS and CDR2 is SASEGT. With 7 bases removed from V and 2 bases from J, the gap between germline ends came to 10 bases. The DNA for the CDR3 is TGTGCCAGCAATAGGCTTAACACAGATACGCAGTATTTT. Translation: CASNRLNTDTQYF.

This clonotype has at least ten counts. The chain's CDR3 is CASSPTGQMNTEAFF. Written as DNA, the CDR3 is TGTGCCAGCTCACCAACGGGACAGATGAACACTGAAGCTTTCTTT. The gene calls are TRBV18 and TRBJ1-1, with 7 positions matching TRBD1. After removal of 2 bases from V and 0 bases from J, the junction contained 3 bases not matched to a gene. The germline CDR1 and CDR2 sequences are KGHSH and LQKENI. The CDR3 loop spans 15 amino acids.

This clonotype was counted at least ten times. The CDR3 protein is CASSFGGDSEQYF. CDR3 coding DNA: TGTGCCAGCAGTTTCGGGGGAGACTCCGAGCAGTACTTC. The chain joins TRBV12-3 or TRBV12-4 to TRBJ2-7; possible D gene TRBD2, 6 bases. This CDR3 region has 13 residues. V gave up 3 bases and J gave up 6 bases, with 12 bases separating them.

This clonotype has at least ten counts. This sequence joins TRBV7-9 and TRBJ2-3; 8 nucleotides align to TRBD2. Germline V gene lookup returns CDR1 SEHNR and CDR2 FQNEAQ (reference sequence). The CDR3 totals 15 residues. V was pared by 1 base and J by 1 base, with 1 base of the junction left unmatched. CDR3 loop: CASSLEAGGTDTQYF. CDR3 bases: TGTGCCAGCAGCTTAGAAGCGGGGGGCACAGATACGCAGTATTTT.

In this sample, this clonotype turned up many times. This chain uses TRBV20-1 with TRBJ2-3; D possibly corresponds to TRBD2 (6 bases). V shed 6 bases and J shed 0 bases, with 7 bases lying between them. Germline V gene sequence: CDR1 DFQATT, CDR2 SNEGSKA (reference sequence). CDR3 length: 12 amino acids. For the CDR3, the DNA is TGCAGTGCCCGGGAGAGCACAGATACGCAGTATTTT. Translating gives CSARESTDTQYF.